This passage covers 8 T cell receptor beta chains from one sample sequenced in a study of OX40 agonist ivuxolimab in advanced cancers. Only in-frame clones appear in the TCRdb table, and some are missing; sequencing was by immunoSEQ multiplex PCR. The table shows tens of thousands of clones, with approximately 91% occurring only once. Sequences were derived from CD4+ or CD8+ T cells sorted from blood, sampled in a trial of the OX40 agonist ivuxolimab. These TCRs come from an adult with an advanced solid tumor such as melanoma, head and neck, liver or kidney cancer.

The CDR3 DNA is TGTGCCAGCAGCTTAGCGCCCTCCCGGGTCCTGTTTTTT. Translation gives CASSLAPSRVLFF. The V and J genes are TRBV7-9 and TRBJ2-2; the D is unclear. The CDR3 is made up of 13 amino acids. Trimming took off 0 bases at V and 14 bases at J, with 13 bases between the two ends. Germline CDR1 is SEHNR and CDR2 is FQNEAQ (reference sequence).

V is TRBV7-8 and J is TRBJ2-7, with no clear D. Trimming left V 2 bases short and J 7 bases short, with 9 bases between. The CDR3 is 12 amino acids. Germline V gene data show CDR1 as SGHVS and CDR2 as FQNEAQ. The CDR3 nucleotides read TGTGCCAGCAGCTTATCTAGTCTGGAGCAGTACTTC. Encoded protein: CASSLSSLEQYF.

This chain links TRBV6-6 with TRBJ1-5, with unresolved D. The V gene lost 8 bases and the J gene lost 6 bases, with 5 bases spanning the gap. The CDR3 totals 10 residues. Germline-derived CDR1 and CDR2 are MNHNY and SVGAGI (reference sequence). CDR3 nucleotide sequence: TGTGCCAGCGAGGGTCAGCCCCAGCATTTT. Translation: CASEGQPQHF.

The chain uses TRBV6-1 and TRBJ2-6; no definite D call. CDR3 length: 15 residues. Germline V lookup: CDR1 MNHNS, CDR2 SASEGT. V lost 8 bases and J 0 bases, leaving 11 bases between the germline ends. The CDR3 here is CASYRGVSGANVLTF. The CDR3 region has the DNA TGTGCCAGCTATCGAGGTGTCTCTGGGGCCAACGTCCTGACTTTC.

The chain couples TRBV5-5 to TRBJ1-2; D not certain. The CDR3 is made up of 13 amino acids. Trimming left V 0 bases short and J 6 bases short, with 9 bases between. In germline, CDR1 is SGHKS, CDR2 YYEKEE (reference sequence). The CDR3 sequence is CASSLGRTDGYTF. DNA of the CDR3: TGTGCCAGCAGCTTGGGACGGACTGATGGCTACACCTTC.

The chain has TRBV7-2 and TRBJ1-5; 7 nucleotides line up with TRBD1. The CDR3 totals 16 residues. V was pared by 1 base and J by 0 bases, with 3 bases of the junction left unmatched. CDR1 is SGHTA and CDR2 is FQGNSA in the germline V gene. The CDR3 spells CASSLGGQYSNQPQHF. In DNA, the CDR3 is TGTGCCAGCAGCTTAGGGGGACAGTATAGCAATCAGCCCCAGCATTTT. Full variable domain (outside the CDR3, taken from reference TRBV7-2 and TRBJ1-5): GAGVSQSPSNKVTEKGKDVELRCDPISGHTALYWYRQSLGQGLEFLIYFQGNSAPDKSGLPSDRFSAERTGGSVSTLTIQRTQQEDSAVYLCASSLGGQYSNQPQHFGDGTRLSIL.

This clone was observed once. This chain links TRBV7-6 with TRBJ1-2; weak D call: TRBD1 (6 bases). The CDR3 length is 13 residues. V lost 2 bases and J lost 7, with 11 bases in between. The V gene's germline CDR1 is SGHVS and CDR2 FNYEAQ. The CDR3 spells CASSLTEGGGYTF. In DNA, the CDR3 is TGTGCCAGCAGCTTAACCGAGGGGGGTGGCTACACCTTC.

J is TRBJ1-1 and V is TRBV2, with a weak D call TRBD1 (5 bases). Germline V CDR1 and CDR2: SNHLY, FYNNEI. This CDR3 contains 16 residues. Between the trimmed V and J ends, which lost 5 bases and 5 bases, there was a span of 21 bases. The CDR3, as DNA: TGTGCCAGCAGTCACGCAGACCAGGGTCGGGGGACTGAAGCTTTCTTT. Protein product: CASSHADQGRGTEAFF.